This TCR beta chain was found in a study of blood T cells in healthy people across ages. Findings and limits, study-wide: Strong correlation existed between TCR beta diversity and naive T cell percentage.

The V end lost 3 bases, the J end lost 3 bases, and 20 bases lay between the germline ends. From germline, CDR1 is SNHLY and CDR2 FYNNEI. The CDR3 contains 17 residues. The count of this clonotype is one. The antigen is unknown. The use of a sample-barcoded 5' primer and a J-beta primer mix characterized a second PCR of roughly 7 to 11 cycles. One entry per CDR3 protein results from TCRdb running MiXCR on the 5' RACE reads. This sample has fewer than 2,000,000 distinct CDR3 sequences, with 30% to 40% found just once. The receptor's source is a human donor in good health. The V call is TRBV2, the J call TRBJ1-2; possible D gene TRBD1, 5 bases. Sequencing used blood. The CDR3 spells CASSDSAWDGYDYGYTF. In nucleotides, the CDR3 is TGTGCCAGCAGTGATTCAGCTTGGGACGGCTACGACTATGGCTACACCTTC.